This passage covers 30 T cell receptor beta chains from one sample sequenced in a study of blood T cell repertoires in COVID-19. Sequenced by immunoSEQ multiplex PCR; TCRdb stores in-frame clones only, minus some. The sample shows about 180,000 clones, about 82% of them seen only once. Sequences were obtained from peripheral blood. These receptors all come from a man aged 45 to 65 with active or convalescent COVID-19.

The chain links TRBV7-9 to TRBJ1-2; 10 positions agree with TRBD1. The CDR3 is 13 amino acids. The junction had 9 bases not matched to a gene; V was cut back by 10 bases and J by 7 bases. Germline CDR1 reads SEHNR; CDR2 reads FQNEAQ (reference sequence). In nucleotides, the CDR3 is TGTGCCACCAACCGGGACAGGGGTGGTGGCTACACCTTC. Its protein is CATNRDRGGGYTF.

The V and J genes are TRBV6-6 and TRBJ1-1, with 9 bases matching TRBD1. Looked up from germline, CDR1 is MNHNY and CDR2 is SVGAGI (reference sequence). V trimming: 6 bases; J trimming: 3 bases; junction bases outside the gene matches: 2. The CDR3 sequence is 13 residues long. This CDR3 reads CASSDRGDTEAFF. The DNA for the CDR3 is TGTGCCAGCAGCGACAGGGGGGACACTGAAGCTTTCTTT.

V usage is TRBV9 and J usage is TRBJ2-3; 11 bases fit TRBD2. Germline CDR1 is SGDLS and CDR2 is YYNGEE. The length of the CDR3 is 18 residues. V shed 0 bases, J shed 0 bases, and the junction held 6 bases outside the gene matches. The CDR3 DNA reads TGTGCCAGCAGCGTAGTGGGACTAGCGGATGTTAGCACAGATACGCAGTATTTT. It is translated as CASSVVGLADVSTDTQYF.

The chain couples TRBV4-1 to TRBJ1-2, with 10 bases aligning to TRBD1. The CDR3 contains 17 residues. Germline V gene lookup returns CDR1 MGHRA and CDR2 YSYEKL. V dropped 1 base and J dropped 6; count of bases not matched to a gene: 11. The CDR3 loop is CASSQGSRDRGWHGYTF. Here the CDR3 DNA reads TGCGCCAGCAGCCAAGGGAGCCGGGACAGGGGATGGCATGGCTACACCTTC.

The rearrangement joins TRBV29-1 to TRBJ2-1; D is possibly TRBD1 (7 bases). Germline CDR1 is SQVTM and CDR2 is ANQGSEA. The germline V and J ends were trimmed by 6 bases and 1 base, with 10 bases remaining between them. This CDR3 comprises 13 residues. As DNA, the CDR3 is TGCAGCGTCGCGGGACAGTCCTACAATGAGCAGTTCTTC. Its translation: CSVAGQSYNEQFF.

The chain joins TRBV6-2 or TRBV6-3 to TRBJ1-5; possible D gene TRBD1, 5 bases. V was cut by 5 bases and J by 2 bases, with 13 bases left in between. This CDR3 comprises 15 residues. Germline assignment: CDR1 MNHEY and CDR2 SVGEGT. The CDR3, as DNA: TGTGCCAGCAGTACCTCGGGGGGGGGCAATCAGCCCCAGCATTTT. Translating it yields CASSTSGGGNQPQHF.

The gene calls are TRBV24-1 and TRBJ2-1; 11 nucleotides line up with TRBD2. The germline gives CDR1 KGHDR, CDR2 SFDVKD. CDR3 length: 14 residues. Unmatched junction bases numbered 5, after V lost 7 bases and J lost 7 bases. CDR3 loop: CATSPSGGKNEQFF. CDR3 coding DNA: TGTGCCACCAGCCCTAGCGGGGGGAAAAATGAGCAGTTCTTC.

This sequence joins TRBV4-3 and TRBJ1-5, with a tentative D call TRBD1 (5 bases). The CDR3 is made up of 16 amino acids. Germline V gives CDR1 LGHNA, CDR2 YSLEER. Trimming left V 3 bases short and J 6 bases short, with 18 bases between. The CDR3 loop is CASSQSHRYSAQPQHF. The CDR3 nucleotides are TGCGCCAGCAGCCAGTCCCACAGGTATTCGGCTCAGCCCCAGCATTTT.

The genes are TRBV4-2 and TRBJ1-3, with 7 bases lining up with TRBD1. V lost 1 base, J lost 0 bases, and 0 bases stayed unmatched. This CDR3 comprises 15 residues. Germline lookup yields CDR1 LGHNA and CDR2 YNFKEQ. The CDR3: CASSQGDSSGNTIYF. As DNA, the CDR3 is TGTGCCAGCAGCCAAGGGGACAGCTCTGGAAACACCATATATTTT.

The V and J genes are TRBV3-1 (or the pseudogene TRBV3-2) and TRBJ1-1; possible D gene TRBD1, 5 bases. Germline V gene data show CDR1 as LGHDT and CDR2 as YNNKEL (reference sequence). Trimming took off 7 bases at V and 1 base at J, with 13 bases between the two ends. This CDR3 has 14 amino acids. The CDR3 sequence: CASTPIRGNTEAFF. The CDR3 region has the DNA TGTGCCAGCACCCCGATAAGGGGGAACACTGAAGCTTTCTTT.

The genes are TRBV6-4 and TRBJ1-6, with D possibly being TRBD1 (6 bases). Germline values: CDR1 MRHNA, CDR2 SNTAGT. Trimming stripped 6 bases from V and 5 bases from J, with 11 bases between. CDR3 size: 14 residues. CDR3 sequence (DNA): TGTGCCAGCAGGAAGGACAGAAATAATTCACCCCTCCACTTT. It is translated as CASRKDRNNSPLHF.

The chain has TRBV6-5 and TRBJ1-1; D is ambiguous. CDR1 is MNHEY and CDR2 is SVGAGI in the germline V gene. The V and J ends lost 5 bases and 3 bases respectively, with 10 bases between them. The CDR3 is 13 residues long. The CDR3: CASSLQEDTEAFF. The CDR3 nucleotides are TGTGCCAGCAGTCTCCAGGAGGACACTGAAGCTTTCTTT.

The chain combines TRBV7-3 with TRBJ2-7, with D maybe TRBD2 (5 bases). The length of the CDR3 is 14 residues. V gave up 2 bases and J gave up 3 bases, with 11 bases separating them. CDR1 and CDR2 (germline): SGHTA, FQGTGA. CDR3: CASSLLGIIYEQYF. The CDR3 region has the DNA TGTGCCAGCAGCTTACTCGGGATCATCTACGAGCAGTACTTC.

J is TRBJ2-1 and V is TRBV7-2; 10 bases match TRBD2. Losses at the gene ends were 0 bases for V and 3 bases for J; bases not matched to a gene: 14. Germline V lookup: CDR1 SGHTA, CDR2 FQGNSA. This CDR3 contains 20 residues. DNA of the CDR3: TGTGCCAGCAGCTTAGCGCTTGGGCGTGTGGAGCGGGGGGGCTACAATGAGCAGTTCTTC. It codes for CASSLALGRVERGGYNEQFF.

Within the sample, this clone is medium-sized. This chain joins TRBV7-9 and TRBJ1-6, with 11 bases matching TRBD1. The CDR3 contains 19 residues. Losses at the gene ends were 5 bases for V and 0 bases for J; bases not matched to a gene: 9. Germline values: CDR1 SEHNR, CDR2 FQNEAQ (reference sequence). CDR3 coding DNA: TGTGCCAGCAGCGAGGGACAGGGGGAGGTGATCTCCTATAATTCACCCCTCCACTTT. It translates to CASSEGQGEVISYNSPLHF. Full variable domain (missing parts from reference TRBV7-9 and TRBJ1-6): DTGVSQNPRHKITKRGQNVTFRCDPISEHNRLYWYRQTLGQGPEFLTYFQNEAQLEKSRLLSDRFSAERPKGSFSTLEIQRTEQGDSAMYLCASSEGQGEVISYNSPLHFGNGTRLTVT.

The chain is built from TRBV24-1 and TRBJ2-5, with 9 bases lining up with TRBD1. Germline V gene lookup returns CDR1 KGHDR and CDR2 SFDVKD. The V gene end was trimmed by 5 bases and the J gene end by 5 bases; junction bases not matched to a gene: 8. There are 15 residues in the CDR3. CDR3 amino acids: CATSGQGVTGETQYF. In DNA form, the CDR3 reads TGTGCCACCAGTGGACAGGGGGTGACAGGGGAGACCCAGTACTTC.

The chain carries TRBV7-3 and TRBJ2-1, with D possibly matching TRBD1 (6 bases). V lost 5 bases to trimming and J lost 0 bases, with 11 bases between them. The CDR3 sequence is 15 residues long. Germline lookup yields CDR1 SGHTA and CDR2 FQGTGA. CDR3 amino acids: CASSKTGTSYNEQFF. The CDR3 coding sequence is TGTGCCAGCAGCAAAACAGGGACCTCCTACAATGAGCAGTTCTTC. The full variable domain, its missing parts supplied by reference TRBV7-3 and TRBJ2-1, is GAGVSQTPSNKVTEKGKYVELRCDPISGHTALYWYRQSLGQGPEFLIYFQGTGAADDSGLPNDRFFAVRPEGSVSTLKIQRTERGDSAVYLCASSKTGTSYNEQFFGPGTRLTVL.

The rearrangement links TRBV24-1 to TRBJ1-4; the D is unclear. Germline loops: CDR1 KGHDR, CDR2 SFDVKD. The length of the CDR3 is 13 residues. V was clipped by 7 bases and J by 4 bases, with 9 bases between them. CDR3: CATRAGLNEKLFF. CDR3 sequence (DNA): TGTGCCACCAGAGCGGGCCTTAATGAAAAACTGTTTTTT.

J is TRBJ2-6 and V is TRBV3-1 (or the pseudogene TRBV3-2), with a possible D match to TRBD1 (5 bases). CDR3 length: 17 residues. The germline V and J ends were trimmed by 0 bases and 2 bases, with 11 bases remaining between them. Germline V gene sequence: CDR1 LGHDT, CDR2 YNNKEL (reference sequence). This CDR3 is CASSQDLGVPGANVLTF. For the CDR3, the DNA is TGTGCCAGCAGCCAAGATTTAGGGGTCCCTGGGGCCAACGTCCTGACTTTC.

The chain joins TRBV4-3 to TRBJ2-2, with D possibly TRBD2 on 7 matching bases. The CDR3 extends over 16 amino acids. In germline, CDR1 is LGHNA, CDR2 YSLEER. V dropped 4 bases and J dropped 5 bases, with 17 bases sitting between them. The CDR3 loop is CASSRGEGGRTGELFF. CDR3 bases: TGCGCCAGCAGCCGAGGAGAGGGGGGGCGAACCGGGGAGCTGTTTTTT.

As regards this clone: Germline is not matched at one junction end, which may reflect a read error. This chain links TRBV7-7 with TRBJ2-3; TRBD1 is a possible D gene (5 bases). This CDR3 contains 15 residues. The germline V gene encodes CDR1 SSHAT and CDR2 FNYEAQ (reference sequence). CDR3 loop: CASSLRDRVTDTQYF. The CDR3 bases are TGTGCTAGCAGCTTAAGAGACAGAGTCACAGATACGCAGTATTTT.

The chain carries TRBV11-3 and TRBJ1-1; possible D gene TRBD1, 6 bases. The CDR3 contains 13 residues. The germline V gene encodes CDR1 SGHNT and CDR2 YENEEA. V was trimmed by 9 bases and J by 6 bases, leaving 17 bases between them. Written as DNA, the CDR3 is TGTGCCAGTTCTCCGGGCGGGGGCCCTGAAGCTTTCTTT. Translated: CASSPGGGPEAFF.

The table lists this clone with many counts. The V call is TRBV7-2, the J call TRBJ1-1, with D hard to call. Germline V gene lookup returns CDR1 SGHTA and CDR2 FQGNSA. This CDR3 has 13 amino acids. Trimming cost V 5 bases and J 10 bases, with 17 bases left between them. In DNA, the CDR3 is TGTGCCAGCAGCGAGTCCTCCCCGGGGAGAGCTTTCTTT. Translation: CASSESSPGRAFF.

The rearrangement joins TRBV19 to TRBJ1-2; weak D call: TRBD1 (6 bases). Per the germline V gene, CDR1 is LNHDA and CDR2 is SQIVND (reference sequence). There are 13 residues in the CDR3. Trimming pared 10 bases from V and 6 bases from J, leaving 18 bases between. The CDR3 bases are TGTGCCACCCGGCCGGGGACAACGGATGGCTACACCTTC. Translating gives CATRPGTTDGYTF. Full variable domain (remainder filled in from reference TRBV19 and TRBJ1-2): DGGITQSPKYLFRKEGQNVTLSCEQNLNHDAMYWYRQDPGQGLRLIYYSQIVNDFQKGDIAEGYSVSREKKESFPLTVTSAQKNPTAFYLCATRPGTTDGYTFGSGTRLTVV.

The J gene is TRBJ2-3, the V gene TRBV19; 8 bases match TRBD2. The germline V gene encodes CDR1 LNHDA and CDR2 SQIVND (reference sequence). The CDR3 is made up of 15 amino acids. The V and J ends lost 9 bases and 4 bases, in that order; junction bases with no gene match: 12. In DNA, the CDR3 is TGTGCCAGCGTAAACCGGGAGGGCAATTCAGATACGCAGTATTTT. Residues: CASVNREGNSDTQYF.

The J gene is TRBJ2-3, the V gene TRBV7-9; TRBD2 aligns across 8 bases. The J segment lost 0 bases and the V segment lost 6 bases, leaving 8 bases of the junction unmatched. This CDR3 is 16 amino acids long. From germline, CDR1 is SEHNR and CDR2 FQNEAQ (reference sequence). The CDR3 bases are TGTGCCAGCAGATCGATAGCGGGGAGGAGCACAGATACGCAGTATTTT. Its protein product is CASRSIAGRSTDTQYF. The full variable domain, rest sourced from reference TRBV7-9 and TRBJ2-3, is DTGVSQNPRHKITKRGQNVTFRCDPISEHNRLYWYRQTLGQGPEFLTYFQNEAQLEKSRLLSDRFSAERPKGSFSTLEIQRTEQGDSAMYLCASRSIAGRSTDTQYFGPGTRLTVL.

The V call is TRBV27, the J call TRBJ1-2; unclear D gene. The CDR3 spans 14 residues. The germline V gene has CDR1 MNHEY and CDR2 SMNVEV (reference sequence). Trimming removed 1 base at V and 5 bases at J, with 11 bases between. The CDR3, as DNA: TGTGCCAGCAGTTTATACCCCGGGAATTATGGCTACACCTTC. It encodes CASSLYPGNYGYTF.

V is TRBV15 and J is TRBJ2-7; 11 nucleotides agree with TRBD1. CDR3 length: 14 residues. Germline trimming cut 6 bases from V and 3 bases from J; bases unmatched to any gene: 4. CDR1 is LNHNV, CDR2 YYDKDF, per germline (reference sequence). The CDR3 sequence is CATRLGQGVYEQYF. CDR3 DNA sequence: TGTGCCACCAGGTTGGGACAGGGGGTCTACGAGCAGTACTTC.

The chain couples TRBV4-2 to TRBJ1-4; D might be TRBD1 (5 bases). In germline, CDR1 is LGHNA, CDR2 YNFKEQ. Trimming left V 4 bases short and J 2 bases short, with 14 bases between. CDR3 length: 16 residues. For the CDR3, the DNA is TGTGCCAGCAGCCCTGACAGCACACGTACTAATGAAAAACTGTTTTTT. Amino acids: CASSPDSTRTNEKLFF.

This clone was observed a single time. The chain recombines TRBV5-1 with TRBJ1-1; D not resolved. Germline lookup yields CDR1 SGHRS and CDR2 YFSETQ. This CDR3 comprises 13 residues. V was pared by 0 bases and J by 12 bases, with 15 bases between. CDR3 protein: CASSLGRSSEPFF. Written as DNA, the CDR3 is TGCGCCAGCAGCTTGGGGAGGAGCAGCGAGCCTTTCTTT.